A selection of T cell receptor beta chains follows, all from one sample in a study of CXCR3-negative and CXCR3-positive naive CD8 T cells. For each CDR3 protein, TCRdb gives one entry from its re-call of the 5' RACE reads, without DNA. Recorded for this sample: 150,000 or so distinct CDR3 sequences. The sample taken for sequencing was naive CXCR3- CD8+ T cells from blood. The receptors were sampled from a human donor in good health. Some clones in this sample may be carry-over from other donors' samples. Both conserved end residues are part of each CDR3.

CDR3: CASSRTIAGHYNEQFF
length: 16
V: TRBV12-3/TRBV12-4
J: TRBJ2-1

CDR3: CASSGGQQSSGANVLTF
length: 17
V: TRBV9
J: TRBJ2-6

CDR3: CASSPGTDNTGELFF
length: 15
V: TRBV6-4
J: TRBJ2-2

CDR3: CASSLNPLGGTYEQYF
length: 16
V: TRBV9
J: TRBJ2-7

CDR3: CASSPTNRDRGYGNTF
length: 16
V: TRBV28
J: TRBJ1-2

CDR3: CASSPSSRVSYEQYF
length: 15
V: TRBV4-3
J: TRBJ2-7

CDR3: CASSSTGAGVAKNIQYF
length: 17
V: TRBV28
J: TRBJ2-4

CDR3: CASSNGGGYEQYF
length: 13
V: TRBV19
J: TRBJ2-7

CDR3: CASSEGTDQETQYF
length: 14
V: TRBV2
J: TRBJ2-5

CDR3: CASSLGRLLSPGNTIYF
length: 17
V: TRBV13
J: TRBJ1-3

CDR3: CSARPMMEGETQYF
length: 14
V: TRBV20-1
J: TRBJ2-5

CDR3: CASSQVRSNQGTIIDEQFF
length: 19
V: TRBV3-1
J: TRBJ2-1

CDR3: CASSLRAGVLHGYTF
length: 15
V: TRBV12-3/TRBV12-4
J: TRBJ1-2

CDR3: CATGTPRSYEQYF
length: 13
V: TRBV7-9
J: TRBJ2-7

CDR3: CASSATGDSYNEQFF
length: 15
V: TRBV3-1
J: TRBJ2-1

CDR3: CASSFRRGRVTDTQYF
length: 16
V: TRBV5-1
J: TRBJ2-3

CDR3: CASTDRGYNEQFF
length: 13
V: TRBV28
J: TRBJ2-1

CDR3: CASSVLGRYTDTQYF
length: 15
V: TRBV2
J: TRBJ2-3

CDR3: CASSQFSGTNTGELFF
length: 16
V: TRBV12-3/TRBV12-4
J: TRBJ2-2

CDR3: CSVTGGFAVNTIYF
length: 14
V: TRBV29-1
J: TRBJ1-3

CDR3: CATSESSGGAYEQYF
length: 15
V: TRBV15
J: TRBJ2-7

CDR3: CASSPTPLNTEAFF
length: 14
V: TRBV5-5
J: TRBJ1-1

CDR3: CASSLMGRSSDTQYF
length: 15
V: TRBV12-3/TRBV12-4
J: TRBJ2-3

CDR3: CASHQDRANTGELFF
length: 15
V: TRBV19
J: TRBJ2-2

CDR3: CASSPVQGGDEQYF
length: 14
V: TRBV9
J: TRBJ2-7

CDR3: CASSFIGGEGNQPQHF
length: 16
V: TRBV5-5
J: TRBJ1-5

CDR3: CASSSKEGSVYNEQFF
length: 16
V: TRBV7-3
J: TRBJ2-1

CDR3: CASSPPGGGAYEQYF
length: 15
V: TRBV28
J: TRBJ2-7

CDR3: CASSPQGGGAYEQYF
length: 15
V: TRBV7-6
J: TRBJ2-7

CDR3: CSVEVGTGYSRGEQYF
length: 16
V: TRBV29-1
J: TRBJ2-7

CDR3: CASSFITSGSYEQYF
length: 15
V: TRBV7-9
J: TRBJ2-7

CDR3: CSVGTGTSNEQFF
length: 13
V: TRBV29-1
J: TRBJ2-1

CDR3: CASSYSGGGYEQYF
length: 14
V: TRBV6-6
J: TRBJ2-7

CDR3: CASSVQGETQYF
length: 12
V: TRBV12-3/TRBV12-4
J: TRBJ2-5

CDR3: CSVPITGELFF
length: 11
V: TRBV29-1
J: TRBJ2-2

CDR3: CASSRMILDDSGDGQYF
length: 17
V: TRBV2
J: TRBJ2-7

CDR3: CASSQTSGPRETQYF
length: 15
V: TRBV4-3
J: TRBJ2-5

CDR3: CSVEGTGFTDTQYF
length: 14
V: TRBV29-1
J: TRBJ2-3

CDR3: CSARDLANYGYTF
length: 13
V: TRBV20-1
J: TRBJ1-2

CDR3: CSATRPSLGSGTFNEQFF
length: 18
V: TRBV20-1
J: TRBJ2-1

CDR3: CASSKGNVDTQYF
length: 13
V: TRBV21-1
J: TRBJ2-3

CDR3: CASSQDPDSYNEKLFF
length: 16
V: TRBV4-3
J: TRBJ1-4

CDR3: CSALDPFDSPVTAQYF
length: 16
V: TRBV20-1
J: TRBJ2-5

CDR3: CASSLALGPNNEQFF
length: 15
V: TRBV19
J: TRBJ2-1

CDR3: CSAEDRERPNTGELFF
length: 16
V: TRBV20-1
J: TRBJ2-2